These 26 T cell receptor beta chains came from one sample sequenced in a study of blood T cells in healthy people across ages. Combining a sample-barcoded 5' primer with a J-beta primer mix, a second PCR ran for roughly 7 to 12 cycles. TCRdb processed the 5' RACE reads anew with MiXCR; each CDR3 protein has one entry. The sample yields approximately 1.5 million distinct CDR3 sequences, almost 35% seen once. The sequenced material came from blood. The receptors shown here come from a woman younger than 45 in good health.

A few counts support this clonotype. The rearrangement links TRBV6-1 to TRBJ2-5, with D unclear. CDR1 is MNHNS and CDR2 is SASEGT in the germline V gene. This CDR3 spans 12 amino acids. V was cut by 1 base and J by 7 bases, with 7 bases left in between. The CDR3 region is CASSEERLTQYF. CDR3 DNA: TGTGCCAGCAGTGAAGAAAGGCTGACCCAGTACTTC.

The gene calls are TRBV12-3 or TRBV12-4 and TRBJ1-4; weak D call: TRBD1 (6 bases). This CDR3 has 13 amino acids. V lost 4 bases, J lost 8 bases, and 11 bases lay in between. This CDR3 reads CASSSGQKEKLFF. CDR3 DNA sequence: TGTGCCAGCAGTTCGGGACAAAAGGAAAAACTGTTTTTT.

The chain has TRBV20-1 and TRBJ1-6, with D possibly matching TRBD1 (5 bases). The CDR3 covers 16 residues. Germline CDR1 and CDR2: DFQATT and SNEGSKA (reference sequence). V lost 5 bases and J lost 8, with 22 bases in between. The CDR3, as DNA: TGCAGTGCTCTCGATCCTCAGGGAGTCTTGGATTCACCCCTCCACTTT. Translated, it gives CSALDPQGVLDSPLHF.

This clonotype was seen many times. This chain joins TRBV29-1 and TRBJ2-1; 13 nucleotides align to TRBD2. V dropped 8 bases and J dropped 9; count of bases not matched to a gene: 4. There are 12 residues in the CDR3. In germline, CDR1 is SQVTM, CDR2 ANQGSEA. The CDR3 bases are TGCAGCTATGGACTAGCGGGAGTTGAGCAGTTCTTC. Amino acids: CSYGLAGVEQFF.

V usage is TRBV6-1 and J usage is TRBJ2-7, with TRBD2 as a possible D gene (5 bases). The germline V gene has CDR1 MNHNS and CDR2 SASEGT. Trimming removed 10 bases from V and 4 bases from J, with 14 bases in between. This CDR3 region has 12 residues. CDR3 sequence reads: CATSRVYYEQYF. CDR3 sequence (DNA): TGTGCCACCTCGAGGGTTTATTACGAGCAGTACTTC.

The rearrangement joins TRBV6-1 to TRBJ2-5, with a tentative D call TRBD1 (6 bases). The end of the DNA fits TRBJ2-7 better, so the J call may be wrong. This CDR3 region has 12 residues. Germline V gene lookup returns CDR1 MNHNS and CDR2 SASEGT. The CDR3 region has the DNA TGTGCCAGCATACAGGGAAACTACGAGCAGTACTTC. Amino acids: CASIQGNYEQYF.

On this clonotype: A read error may account for a junction end that differs from germline. This rearrangement joins TRBV19 to TRBJ1-5; 9 nucleotides agree with TRBD1. CDR1 LNHDA and CDR2 SQIVND come from the germline V gene (reference sequence). This CDR3 contains 15 residues. The CDR3 region is CASRIDRGVNQPQHF. In DNA, the CDR3 is TGTGCCAGTAGGATAGACAGGGGGGTCAATCAGCCCCAGCATTTT. Full variable domain (rest looked up from reference TRBV19 and TRBJ1-5): DGGITQSPKYLFRKEGQNVTLSCEQNLNHDAMYWYRQDPGQGLRLIYYSQIVNDFQKGDIAEGYSVSREKKESFPLTVTSAQKNPTAFYLCASRIDRGVNQPQHFGDGTRLSIL.

The genes are TRBV10-3 and TRBJ2-5; D is perhaps TRBD1 (6 bases). The germline V gene has CDR1 ENHRY and CDR2 SYGVKD. The CDR3 sequence is 14 residues long. Trimming shortened V by 5 bases and J by 4 bases, and 14 bases separated the two germline ends. CDR3 nucleotides: TGTGCCATCAGTACAGGGTTCGGGGCAGAGACCCAGTACTTC. This encodes CAISTGFGAETQYF.

V and J are TRBV28 and TRBJ2-1, with 7 nucleotides matching TRBD2. This CDR3 spans 15 amino acids. The germline CDR1 and CDR2 sequences are MDHEN and SYDVKM. V lost 5 bases, J lost 8 bases, and 12 bases stayed unmatched. This CDR3 reads CASSPWSERDYEQFF. CDR3 DNA sequence: TGTGCCAGCAGTCCTTGGTCGGAGCGGGACTATGAGCAGTTCTTC. The variable domain in full, completed from reference TRBV28 and TRBJ2-1, reads DVKVTQSSRYLVKRTGEKVFLECVQDMDHENMFWYRQDPGLGLRLIYFSYDVKMKEKGDIPEGYSVSREKKERFSLILESASTNQTSMYLCASSPWSERDYEQFFGPGTRLTVL.

The table lists this clonotype with a few counts. This rearrangement joins TRBV6-1 to TRBJ2-7; perhaps TRBD1 as D (5 bases). Germline loops: CDR1 MNHNS, CDR2 SASEGT. The ends were cut back, 2 bases at V and 6 bases at J, with 11 bases in the middle. The length of the CDR3 is 13 residues. The CDR3 protein is CASSEWAGREQYF. CDR3 nucleotide sequence: TGTGCCAGCAGTGAATGGGCAGGGCGCGAGCAGTACTTC.

The V and J genes are TRBV7-8 and TRBJ1-4, with a tentative D call TRBD1 (5 bases). The CDR3 covers 14 residues. V lost 5 bases, J lost 8 bases, and 15 bases lay in between. Germline CDR1 reads SGHVS; CDR2 reads FQNEAQ. The CDR3 DNA is TGTGCCAGCAGCCCACCTGGGACGTTGGAAAAACTGTTTTTT. It is translated as CASSPPGTLEKLFF.

Only a few counts were recorded for this clonotype. The chain is built from TRBV20-1 and TRBJ1-2; no clear D. Trimming removed 0 bases at V and 4 bases at J, with 6 bases between. The CDR3 is 12 amino acids. The V gene's germline CDR1 is DFQATT and CDR2 SNEGSKA (reference sequence). The CDR3 protein is CSARDGSYGYTF. CDR3 bases: TGCAGTGCTAGAGACGGTTCCTATGGCTACACCTTC.

The sample holds a few counts of this clonotype. V gene TRBV4-1 combines with J gene TRBJ2-5; 13 nucleotides agree with TRBD2. The CDR3 runs to 15 residues. J lost 11 bases, V lost 1 base, and 7 bases had no gene match. Germline loops: CDR1 MGHRA, CDR2 YSYEKL. The CDR3 DNA reads TGCGCCAGCAGCCAAGCCGGGACTAGCGGGAAGGAGCAGTACTTC. This gives the protein CASSQAGTSGKEQYF.

The chain joins TRBV20-1 to TRBJ2-3; D may be TRBD1 or TRBD2 (7 bases each). The CDR3 consists of 12 residues. Germline V gene lookup returns CDR1 DFQATT and CDR2 SNEGSKA (reference sequence). The CDR3 reads CRSGRGGGTQYF. The DNA for the CDR3 is TGCAGAAGCGGCAGGGGGGGAGGTACGCAGTATTTT.

This clonotype showed up just a few times. The chain is built from TRBV20-1 and TRBJ1-5; TRBD1 is a possible D gene (5 bases). Deletions cut 1 base from V and 7 bases from J, with 11 bases between. The CDR3 sequence is 13 residues long. The germline V gene has CDR1 DFQATT and CDR2 SNEGSKA (reference sequence). Here the CDR3 reads CSARGDSRQPQHF. The CDR3 DNA is TGCAGTGCTAGAGGCGACAGTCGGCAGCCCCAGCATTTT.

This clonotype is a singleton in its sample. This may stem from a read error, because a much larger clone lies one nucleotide away. The V and J genes are TRBV9 and TRBJ2-7; TRBD1 agrees at 11 bases. Trimming at V came to 0 bases and at J to 3 bases, leaving 2 bases not matched to a gene. The CDR3 contains 15 residues. CDR1 is SGDLS, CDR2 YYNGEE, per germline. The CDR3 DNA is TGTGCCAGCAGCGTAGGGACAGGGGGCTTCTACGAGCAGTACTTC. Its protein is CASSVGTGGFYEQYF.

The chain links TRBV20-1 to TRBJ2-1; 8 bases agree with TRBD2. Trimming took 4 bases from V and 4 from J; bases not matched to a gene: 15. Germline assignment: CDR1 DFQATT and CDR2 SNEGSKA (reference sequence). The CDR3 covers 17 residues. The CDR3 DNA reads as TGCAGTGCTACGAGACGCAAACTAGCGGAAAATTACAATGAGCAGTTCTTC. Its translation: CSATRRKLAENYNEQFF.

The chain has TRBV7-9 and TRBJ2-1; TRBD2 aligns across 10 bases. Per germline, CDR1 SEHNR and CDR2 FQNEAQ (reference sequence). Trimming at V came to 5 bases and at J to 0 bases, leaving 10 bases not matched to a gene. The CDR3 runs to 18 residues. The CDR3 bases are TGTGCCAGCAGCCCAAGGACTAGCGGTGGGAGCTCCTACAATGAGCAGTTCTTC. Translated, it gives CASSPRTSGGSSYNEQFF.

This clonotype was observed at least ten times. The rearrangement joins TRBV5-6 to TRBJ2-3; D is ambiguous. Trimming left V 3 bases short and J 7 bases short, with 9 bases between. Germline V CDR1 and CDR2: SGHDT, YYEEEE. This CDR3 comprises 12 residues. The CDR3 DNA reads TGTGCCAGCAGCTCTGACGGAAATACGCAGTATTTT. Its protein product is CASSSDGNTQYF. Supplemented by reference TRBV5-6 and TRBJ2-3, the full variable domain reads DAGVTQSPTHLIKTRGQQVTLRCSPKSGHDTVSWYQQALGQGPQFIFQYYEEEERQRGNFPDRFSGHQFPNYSSELNVNALLLGDSALYLCASSSDGNTQYFGPGTRLTVL.

The chain links TRBV11-2 to TRBJ1-4, with D tentatively TRBD1 (5 bases). Germline V gives CDR1 SGHAT, CDR2 FQNNGV. V lost 2 bases and J 6 bases, leaving 16 bases between the germline ends. This CDR3 region has 16 residues. CDR3 sequence reads: CASSLLRETGDEKLFF. In DNA form, the CDR3 reads TGTGCCAGCAGCTTATTAAGGGAGACGGGGGATGAAAAACTGTTTTTT.

The V and J genes are TRBV21-1 and TRBJ2-5; no DNA check was done on the table's D call, TRBD1. TRBV21-1 is a recognized pseudogene. The CDR3 extends over 14 amino acids. The CDR3 protein is CASSKGPSEETQYF. As DNA, the CDR3 is TGTGCCAGCAGCAAAGGCCCCTCGGAAGAGACCCAGTACTTC.

Only a few counts were recorded for this clonotype. This chain links TRBV15 with TRBJ2-1, with D unclear. Trimming cost V 0 bases and J 9 bases, with 6 bases left between them. The CDR3 is 12 residues long. The germline V gene encodes CDR1 LNHNV and CDR2 YYDKDF (reference sequence). The CDR3 nucleotides read TGTGCCACCAGCAGAGATTGGGGTGAGCAGTTCTTC. As protein: CATSRDWGEQFF.

This clonotype was observed a few times. The gene calls are TRBV20-1 and TRBJ1-5; the D gene is possibly TRBD1 (5 bases). The CDR3 is made up of 14 amino acids. In germline, CDR1 is DFQATT, CDR2 SNEGSKA (reference sequence). This CDR3 reads CRVNNGQGGQPQHF. As DNA, the CDR3 is TGCAGAGTAAATAATGGGCAGGGTGGACAGCCCCAGCATTTT.

The chain joins TRBV28 to TRBJ1-1; tentatively, D is TRBD1 (5 bases). The V gene's germline CDR1 is MDHEN and CDR2 SYDVKM. Deletions cut 4 bases from V and 6 bases from J, with 15 bases between. The CDR3 has 14 residues. CDR3 residues: CASSSVGGTSEAFF. CDR3 sequence (DNA): TGTGCCAGCAGTTCGGTGGGGGGTACGTCTGAAGCTTTCTTT.

V usage is TRBV9 and J usage is TRBJ2-3; 8 bases fit TRBD2. In germline, CDR1 is SGDLS, CDR2 YYNGEE. The CDR3 has 17 residues. The V and J ends lost 1 base and 2 bases, in that order; junction bases with no gene match: 9. The CDR3 DNA sequence: TGTGCCAGCAGCGTATCGGGCGGGAGGCGGTACACAGATACGCAGTATTTT. Translating gives CASSVSGGRRYTDTQYF.

CDR3 protein: CASSVEWGGASTDTQYF. CDR3 sequence (DNA): TGTGCCAGCAGCGTGGAATGGGGCGGGGCTAGCACAGATACGCAGTATTTT. This rearrangement joins TRBV9 to TRBJ2-3; maybe TRBD2 (6 bases). V lost 2 bases and J 0 bases, leaving 16 bases between the germline ends. Germline V lookup: CDR1 SGDLS, CDR2 YYNGEE. This CDR3 comprises 17 residues.